This T cell receptor beta chain was recorded in a study of CD8+ T cells in alopecia areata. Study results and limitations: Tofacitinib significantly reduced both scalp clonality and expanded CD8+ clones among the top 100.

Germline CDR1 is SQVTM and CDR2 is ANQGSEA. J was trimmed by 6 bases and V by 7 bases; bases with no gene match: 12. The CDR3 extends over 13 amino acids. Noted treatment: oral pan-JAK inhibitor, 5-10 mg twice daily. A few counts support this clone. Antigen specificity is unknown. The sequencing template was cDNA reverse transcribed from extracted RNA. Sequenced by immunoSEQ multiplex PCR; TCRdb stores in-frame clones only, minus some. The profile shows nearly 95,000 clones, around 70% of them singletons. V usage is TRBV29-1 and J usage is TRBJ2-7, with 7 bases fitting TRBD1. Here the sequenced sample was CD8+ T cells sorted from blood, taken between weeks 43 and 45, from a patient treated with tofacitinib. This clonotype was obtained from a human donor with alopecia areata. Here the CDR3 reads CSAETGSGGEQYF. For the CDR3, the DNA is TGCAGCGCCGAGACAGGGAGTGGTGGCGAGCAGTACTTC.